The 25 T cell receptor beta chains below all came from one sample that was sequenced in a study of cytomegalovirus exposure and HLA in healthy donors. The PCR contained 60 Vbeta and 13 Jbeta primers. Using immunoSEQ multiplex PCR, the repertoire was profiled, and TCRdb retains in-frame clones only, with some absent. The sample shows approximately 300,000 clones, about four fifths of them seen only once. Sequencing was carried out using PBMCs. The receptor set was obtained from a girl aged 2-10 years in good health and CMV-seronegative.

The chain recombines TRBV7-4 with TRBJ2-7; 7 bases are a match to TRBD1. This CDR3 has 14 amino acids. With 4 bases clipped from V and 2 bases from J, the junction kept 5 bases outside the gene matches. Germline CDR1 and CDR2: SGHVT and SQSDAQ. CDR3 amino acids: CASSSLDRPYEQYF. CDR3 in DNA: TGTGCCAGCAGCTCTTTGGACAGGCCCTACGAGCAGTACTTC.

The rearrangement uses TRBV4-1 and TRBJ2-3; 12 bases are a match to TRBD2. J gave up 3 bases and V 7 bases, and 5 bases lay outside the gene matches. The CDR3 has 15 amino acids. Per germline, CDR1 MGHRA and CDR2 YSYEKL. CDR3 DNA: TGCGCCAGCAACCTACTAGCGGGGGGAACAGATACGCAGTATTTT. It encodes CASNLLAGGTDTQYF.

The chain joins TRBV7-8 to TRBJ2-7; 7 bases are a match to TRBD2. J gave up 1 base and V 5 bases, and 11 bases lay outside the gene matches. CDR3 size: 16 residues. Germline CDR1 is SGHVS and CDR2 is FQNEAQ. The chain's CDR3 is CASSPHQRDTSYEQYF. In DNA form, the CDR3 reads TGTGCCAGCAGCCCTCATCAGCGGGATACTTCCTACGAGCAGTACTTC.

The chain combines TRBV29-1 with TRBJ2-7; 10 bases match TRBD2. This CDR3 is built from 13 residues. The ends lost 7 bases at V and 3 bases at J; junction bases unmatched: 6. Germline assignment: CDR1 SQVTM and CDR2 ANQGSEA. The CDR3 reads CSARTSGYYEQYF. CDR3 DNA sequence: TGCAGCGCCCGGACTAGCGGCTACTACGAGCAGTACTTC.

V usage is TRBV9 and J usage is TRBJ1-5; D is unresolved. There are 14 residues in the CDR3. Germline CDR1 reads SGDLS; CDR2 reads YYNGEE. Trimming removed 0 bases at V and 7 bases at J, with 11 bases between. The CDR3 region has the DNA TGTGCCAGCAGCGTAGGAGTTGGGAGCCAGCCCCAGCATTTT. As protein: CASSVGVGSQPQHF.

The chain combines TRBV11-3 with TRBJ1-2; 7 nucleotides match TRBD1. Germline trimming cut 3 bases from V and 0 bases from J; bases unmatched to any gene: 1. Germline assignment: CDR1 SGHNT and CDR2 YENEEA. The CDR3 has 14 amino acids. Written as DNA, the CDR3 is TGTGCCAGCAGCTTCGACAGGGCTAACTATGGCTACACCTTC. Translation gives CASSFDRANYGYTF.

In DNA form, the CDR3 reads TGTGCCAGCTCACCACCGATCGGACAGGGGGCCTACGAGCAGTACTTC. Translation gives CASSPPIGQGAYEQYF. This rearrangement joins TRBV18 to TRBJ2-7; 10 nucleotides match TRBD1. Germline V gives CDR1 KGHSH, CDR2 LQKENI. V was pared by 0 bases and J by 2 bases, with 4 bases of the junction left unmatched. The length of the CDR3 is 16 residues.

This chain connects TRBV5-6 to TRBJ1-1; 8 bases line up with TRBD1. Trimming cost V 2 bases and J 2 bases; bases outside gene matches: 2. Germline values: CDR1 SGHDT, CDR2 YYEEEE. This CDR3 is 14 amino acids long. This CDR3 is CASSLSGGNTEAFF. CDR3 nucleotide sequence: TGTGCCAGCAGCTTATCAGGGGGCAACACTGAAGCTTTCTTT.

The chain links TRBV5-1 to TRBJ1-3; TRBD1 agrees at 7 bases. Germline V lookup: CDR1 SGHRS, CDR2 YFSETQ. CDR3 length: 15 amino acids. V shed 4 bases, J shed 4 bases, and the junction held 8 bases outside the gene matches. As DNA, the CDR3 is TGCGCCAGCAGCGTACAGGGGTTGGGAGGAAACACCATATATTTT. It specifies CASSVQGLGGNTIYF.

The V gene is TRBV11-2, the J gene TRBJ2-7, with TRBD2 as a possible D gene (5 bases). V was pared by 4 bases and J by 2 bases, with 18 bases between. The V gene's germline CDR1 is SGHAT and CDR2 FQNNGV. CDR3 size: 16 residues. The DNA for the CDR3 is TGTGCCAGCAGCTCGTTCGGGGAGATATGGACCTACGAGCAGTACTTC. It yields the protein CASSSFGEIWTYEQYF.

The V gene is TRBV2, the J gene TRBJ2-4, with D perhaps TRBD2 (6 bases). The CDR3 totals 11 residues. Deletions cut 7 bases from V and 7 bases from J, with 8 bases between. Germline lookup yields CDR1 SNHLY and CDR2 FYNNEI. The CDR3 nucleotides are TGTGCCAGCACCCGGGAGAACATTCAGTACTTC. Encoded protein: CASTRENIQYF.

The chain is built from TRBV7-2 and TRBJ1-5; 7 bases match TRBD1. Trimming at V came to 2 bases and at J to 7 bases, leaving 11 bases not matched to a gene. Germline-derived CDR1 and CDR2 are SGHTA and FQGNSA. CDR3 length equals 16 residues. As DNA, the CDR3 is TGTGCCAGCAGCTTATGGGTACAGGGGCCACACCAGCCCCAGCATTTT. Translated, it gives CASSLWVQGPHQPQHF. The whole variable domain, filled in from reference TRBV7-2 and TRBJ1-5, reads GAGVSQSPSNKVTEKGKDVELRCDPISGHTALYWYRQSLGQGLEFLIYFQGNSAPDKSGLPSDRFSAERTGGSVSTLTIQRTQQEDSAVYLCASSLWVQGPHQPQHFGDGTRLSIL.

The chain combines TRBV5-8 with TRBJ2-7; no reliable D call. CDR1 is SGHTS, CDR2 YDEGEE, per germline. V was clipped by 4 bases and J by 4 bases, with 15 bases between them. The CDR3 extends over 14 amino acids. In DNA, the CDR3 is TGTGCCAGCAGCCCGTACCCTTACATGTACGAGCAGTACTTC. It specifies CASSPYPYMYEQYF.

V and J are TRBV4-1 and TRBJ2-5, with 8 bases identical to TRBD1. CDR1 and CDR2 (germline): MGHRA, YSYEKL. This CDR3 spans 17 amino acids. The V segment lost 1 base and the J segment 4 bases; nucleotides outside the gene matches: 11. This chain's CDR3 is CASSQGQGFGRGETQYF. CDR3 nucleotide sequence: TGCGCCAGCAGCCAAGGACAGGGGTTCGGTAGGGGAGAGACCCAGTACTTC.

The gene calls are TRBV4-2 and TRBJ2-2; possible D gene TRBD1, 5 bases. Trimming cost V 1 base and J 1 base, with 10 bases left between them. The CDR3 has 16 amino acids. Germline assignment: CDR1 LGHNA and CDR2 YNFKEQ. The CDR3 DNA sequence: TGTGCCAGCAGCCAAGGACGCCAGGGGAACACCGGGGAGCTGTTTTTT. Translation: CASSQGRQGNTGELFF.

The chain recombines TRBV28 with TRBJ1-5, with D possibly matching TRBD1 (6 bases). The CDR3 sequence is 14 residues long. The V end was cut by 2 bases, the J end by 2 bases, with 7 bases between. Germline-derived CDR1 and CDR2 are MDHEN and SYDVKM. The CDR3 loop reads CASSLRQGNQPQHF. The CDR3 DNA sequence: TGTGCCAGCAGTTTAAGACAGGGCAATCAGCCCCAGCATTTT.

CDR3 sequence: CAWSQNEKLFF. CDR3 DNA: TGTGCCTGGAGCCAAAATGAAAAACTGTTTTTT. V gene TRBV30 combines with J gene TRBJ1-4; unclear D gene. The V end lost 3 bases, the J end lost 5 bases, and 4 bases lay between the germline ends. The CDR3 is 11 residues long. Germline CDR1 is GTSNPN and CDR2 is SVGIG (reference sequence).

V usage is TRBV2 and J usage is TRBJ2-7; 10 bases match TRBD1. J was trimmed by 3 bases and V by 8 bases; bases with no gene match: 7. Germline V gives CDR1 SNHLY, CDR2 FYNNEI. This CDR3 spans 14 amino acids. CDR3 sequence (DNA): TGTGCCAGCGTGGTTAGGGACAGGGGCTACGAGCAGTACTTC. This sequence encodes CASVVRDRGYEQYF.

The rearrangement joins TRBV5-1 to TRBJ2-3; possible D gene TRBD2, 5 bases. The germline V and J ends were trimmed by 5 bases and 2 bases, with 18 bases remaining between them. The CDR3 runs to 16 residues. Germline V lookup: CDR1 SGHRS, CDR2 YFSETQ. This CDR3 reads CASRAPRGLDTDTQYF. The CDR3 coding sequence is TGCGCCAGCAGAGCCCCTCGGGGATTGGACACAGATACGCAGTATTTT.

The V call is TRBV7-2, the J call TRBJ1-6; D may be TRBD1 (6 bases). Germline assignment: CDR1 SGHTA and CDR2 FQGNSA. Trimming took 2 bases from V and 1 from J, leaving 15 bases between them. The CDR3 has 18 amino acids. The CDR3: CASSLNHRVESYNSPLHF. CDR3 bases: TGTGCCAGCAGCTTAAATCACAGGGTAGAATCCTATAATTCACCCCTCCACTTT.

V usage is TRBV7-6 and J usage is TRBJ2-3; TRBD2 agrees at 8 bases. The CDR3 extends over 17 amino acids. Germline assignment: CDR1 SGHVS and CDR2 FNYEAQ. V shed 2 bases, J shed 0 bases, and the junction held 7 bases outside the gene matches. CDR3 in DNA: TGTGCCAGCAGCTTATTCGGGGGGGACCGAAGCACAGATACGCAGTATTTT. Translating it yields CASSLFGGDRSTDTQYF.

The gene calls are TRBV19 and TRBJ2-1, with TRBD2 identical over 11 bases. CDR1 and CDR2 (germline): LNHDA, SQIVND (reference sequence). Losses at the gene ends were 0 bases for V and 12 bases for J; bases not matched to a gene: 4. The CDR3 loop spans 14 amino acids. This CDR3 reads CASSIDGTSGTQFF. The CDR3 region has the DNA TGTGCCAGTAGTATAGACGGGACTAGCGGAACGCAGTTCTTC.

The V gene is TRBV7-9, the J gene TRBJ2-3, with D unclear. Trimming pared 5 bases from V and 2 bases from J, leaving 8 bases between. This CDR3 has 13 amino acids. Looked up from germline, CDR1 is SEHNR and CDR2 is FQNEAQ (reference sequence). The CDR3 region is CASSTLATDTQYF. CDR3 nucleotide sequence: TGTGCCAGCAGCACTTTAGCCACAGATACGCAGTATTTT.

V gene TRBV7-9 combines with J gene TRBJ1-2, with 7 bases fitting TRBD1. V shed 3 bases and J 5 bases; nucleotides not matched to a gene: 12. The CDR3 runs 16 residues. Germline-derived CDR1 and CDR2 are SEHNR and FQNEAQ (reference sequence). The CDR3 nucleotides read TGTGCCAGCAGCTTCGGGCAGGGGGTACGAGAGTATGGCTACACCTTC. It yields the protein CASSFGQGVREYGYTF.

The rearrangement links TRBV6-5 to TRBJ1-2; a possible D gene is TRBD1 (6 bases). This CDR3 has 14 amino acids. Germline V gene data show CDR1 as MNHEY and CDR2 as SVGAGI. Trimming shortened V by 2 bases and J by 3 bases, and 10 bases separated the two germline ends. In DNA form, the CDR3 reads TGTGCCAGCAGTTACGGGAGGGGGTACTATGGCTACACCTTC. Translation gives CASSYGRGYYGYTF.